Presented here are 21 T cell receptor beta chains from one specimen sequenced in a study of cytomegalovirus exposure and HLA in healthy donors (TCRdb year 2017). Library preparation was by the immunoSEQ multiplex PCR assay. For the multiplex PCR, a mixture combining 60 forward primers for TCR Vbeta segments and 13 reverse primers for TCR Jbeta segments was used. What TCRdb holds here is the immuneACCESS table cut down to in-frame rearrangements. Part of the clones is not present; checked against another copy, under half of the missing clones reflect an unresolved V gene, and the others are unexplained. This sample comprises about 170,000 clones, 85% of them detected only once. The top ten constitute less than 2.5% of the sample. Specimen: PBMCs. Receptors originate from a young man in good health and CMV-seropositive.

This clone was picked up one time. The genes are TRBV6-4 and TRBJ1-1; 8 bases line up with TRBD1. V dropped 7 bases and J dropped 4; count of bases not matched to a gene: 8. This CDR3 has 14 residues. The germline gives CDR1 MRHNA, CDR2 SNTAGT. The CDR3 spells CASTPGQARTEAFF. DNA of the CDR3: TGTGCCAGCACCCCGGGACAGGCCCGCACTGAAGCTTTCTTT.

The chain has TRBV29-1 and TRBJ1-2, with D tentatively TRBD1 (6 bases). The CDR3 has 15 residues. Between the trimmed V and J ends, which lost 4 bases and 2 bases, there was a span of 17 bases. CDR1 is SQVTM, CDR2 ANQGSEA, per germline. This chain's CDR3 is CSVVEPDRLNYGYTF. The DNA for the CDR3 is TGCAGCGTTGTAGAGCCGGACAGACTAAACTATGGCTACACCTTC.

The chain carries TRBV9 and TRBJ1-4; D remains ambiguous. Trimming took 0 bases from V and 6 from J, leaving 9 bases between them. The CDR3 runs to 14 residues. The germline V gene encodes CDR1 SGDLS and CDR2 YYNGEE. CDR3 protein: CASSVGRSDEKLFF. The CDR3 DNA reads as TGTGCCAGCAGCGTAGGTCGGTCGGATGAAAAACTGTTTTTT.

J is TRBJ2-3 and V is TRBV2; weak D call: TRBD1 (5 bases). This CDR3 has 12 amino acids. Deletions cut 8 bases from V and 6 bases from J, with 12 bases between. Germline V CDR1 and CDR2: SNHLY, FYNNEI. CDR3 in DNA: TGTGCCAGCGATGCAGGGTTGGATACGCAGTATTTT. Its translation is CASDAGLDTQYF.

The V call is TRBV2, the J call TRBJ1-2, with TRBD1 matching 7 bases. CDR3 size: 12 residues. CDR1 and CDR2 from the germline V gene are SNHLY and FYNNEI. Trimming removed 1 base from V and 12 bases from J; junction bases left unmatched: 5. CDR3 residues: CASSEVDRYNTF. The CDR3 nucleotides read TGTGCCAGCAGTGAAGTGGACAGGTACAACACCTTC.

The chain carries TRBV10-3 and TRBJ1-2, with 7 nucleotides matching TRBD1. J gave up 4 bases and V 2 bases, and 4 bases lay outside the gene matches. Germline V CDR1 and CDR2: ENHRY, SYGVKD. This CDR3 spans 14 amino acids. CDR3 protein: CAISETGQTYGYTF. CDR3 DNA: TGTGCCATCAGTGAGACGGGACAGACCTATGGCTACACCTTC.

V and J are TRBV5-8 and TRBJ2-7, with a possible D match to TRBD2 (5 bases). CDR1 SGHTS and CDR2 YDEGEE come from the germline V gene. The CDR3 covers 16 residues. Trimming left V 4 bases short and J 4 bases short, with 21 bases between. Here the CDR3 reads CASSEPGLPGRYEQYF. In DNA form, the CDR3 reads TGTGCCAGCAGCGAACCCGGACTCCCGGGCCGTTACGAGCAGTACTTC.

The chain combines TRBV2 with TRBJ1-6; 8 bases are a match to TRBD1. This CDR3 has 14 amino acids. Germline CDR1 is SNHLY and CDR2 is FYNNEI. V dropped 1 base and J dropped 7; count of bases not matched to a gene: 0. This chain's CDR3 is CASSEGTGNSPLHF. The CDR3 DNA follows: TGTGCCAGCAGTGAAGGGACAGGGAATTCACCCCTCCACTTT. Full variable domain (missing parts from reference TRBV2 and TRBJ1-6): EPEVTQTPSHQVTQMGQEVILRCVPISNHLYFYWYRQILGQKVEFLVSFYNNEISEKSEIFDDQFSVERPDGSNFTLKIRSTKLEDSAMYFCASSEGTGNSPLHFGNGTRLTVT.

Concerning this clone: One junction end disagrees with the germline gene, perhaps due to a read error. Other nucleotide sequences in the sample specify the same CDR3. This sequence joins TRBV18 and TRBJ2-7; D unresolved. The V gene's germline CDR1 is KGHSH and CDR2 LQKENI. The CDR3 is 13 amino acids. The CDR3 is CASSPPSSYEQYF. The CDR3 coding sequence is TGTGCCAGCTCTCCACCGAGCTCCTACGAGCAGTACTTC.

The CDR3 region has the DNA TGTGCCATCAGTGAGTCGGGACAGGGAACAGATGGCTACACCTTC. Translated: CAISESGQGTDGYTF. V and J are TRBV10-3 and TRBJ1-2, with 9 bases fitting TRBD1. Germline V gives CDR1 ENHRY, CDR2 SYGVKD. The length of the CDR3 is 15 residues. V lost 0 bases and J lost 6; bases outside the gene matches: 5.

The chain recombines TRBV6-5 with TRBJ2-5; D may be TRBD1 (5 bases). The J call may be faulty, since TRBJ2-7 better matches the DNA end. Germline CDR1 is MNHEY and CDR2 is SVGAGI. The CDR3 has 12 residues. CDR3 protein: CASSYWQGEQYF. The CDR3 nucleotides read TGTGCCAGCAGTTACTGGCAGGGCGAGCAGTACTTC.

The sample holds one count of this clone. This chain joins TRBV5-4 and TRBJ2-3, with TRBD2 as a possible D gene (5 bases). From germline, CDR1 is SGHNT and CDR2 YYREEE (reference sequence). V was pared by 3 bases and J by 1 base, with 6 bases between. The CDR3 covers 13 residues. The CDR3 loop is CASSWRGTDTQYF. The DNA of the CDR3 is TGTGCCAGCAGCTGGCGGGGCACAGATACGCAGTATTTT.

This chain connects TRBV6-5 to TRBJ1-2, with D unresolved. The CDR3 loop spans 13 amino acids. The germline gives CDR1 MNHEY, CDR2 SVGAGI. V was shortened by 4 bases and J by 8 bases, with 14 bases between the two germline ends. CDR3 in DNA: TGTGCCAGCAGTTCTCCAGAGGGCTTCGGCTACACCTTC. This sequence encodes CASSSPEGFGYTF.

In this sample, this clone turned up a few times. The chain has TRBV11-3 and TRBJ2-1; D is possibly TRBD1 (5 bases). This CDR3 is built from 15 residues. The V gene's germline CDR1 is SGHNT and CDR2 YENEEA. Trimming pared 1 base from V and 9 bases from J, leaving 16 bases between. CDR3 protein: CASSLGGAGRSEQFF. CDR3 DNA: TGTGCCAGCAGCTTAGGTGGGGCCGGGCGGAGTGAGCAGTTCTTC.

This chain connects TRBV7-7 to TRBJ2-2; 9 bases line up with TRBD1. The CDR3 consists of 15 residues. The junction had 5 bases not matched to a gene; V was cut back by 4 bases and J by 5 bases. CDR1 is SSHAT, CDR2 FNYEAQ, per germline (reference sequence). The CDR3 nucleotides are TGTGCCAGCAGCTCGGGACAGGGCGGGACCGGGGAGCTGTTTTTT. Amino acids: CASSSGQGGTGELFF.

The V call is TRBV9, the J call TRBJ2-1; TRBD2 matches at 15 bases. The CDR3 sequence is 16 residues long. In germline, CDR1 is SGDLS, CDR2 YYNGEE. V gave up 3 bases and J gave up 3 bases; unmatched junction bases: 1. CDR3 amino acids: CASSAGLAGGYNEQFF. CDR3 bases: TGTGCCAGCAGCGCGGGACTAGCGGGGGGCTACAATGAGCAGTTCTTC.

As DNA, the CDR3 is TGCGCCAGCAGCCCCCGCCGGGGGGCTGAAGCTTTCTTT. Residues: CASSPRRGAEAFF. The V and J genes are TRBV4-3 and TRBJ1-1; TRBD1 is a possible D gene (5 bases). With 4 bases removed from V and 6 bases from J, the gap between germline ends came to 12 bases. The CDR3 extends over 13 amino acids. Germline lookup yields CDR1 LGHNA and CDR2 YSLEER.

This chain's CDR3 is CASSKLAGMYNEQFF. In DNA form, the CDR3 reads TGTGCCAGCAGCAAACTAGCGGGAATGTACAATGAGCAGTTCTTC. V is TRBV27 and J is TRBJ2-1; 10 bases match TRBD2. Unmatched junction bases numbered 6, after V lost 6 bases and J lost 4 bases. Germline V gene data show CDR1 as MNHEY and CDR2 as SMNVEV (reference sequence). This CDR3 is 15 amino acids long.

This chain joins TRBV5-1 and TRBJ2-7, with D possibly matching TRBD1 (6 bases). V was trimmed by 4 bases and J by 1 base, leaving 15 bases between them. CDR1 and CDR2 from the germline V gene are SGHRS and YFSETQ. CDR3 size: 15 residues. CDR3: CASSRAGTPSYEQYF. CDR3 in DNA: TGCGCCAGCAGCAGAGCCGGGACACCATCCTACGAGCAGTACTTC.

J is TRBJ1-2 and V is TRBV6-1; 9 bases map to TRBD1. The CDR3 has 15 residues. The junction had 7 bases not matched to a gene; V was cut back by 3 bases and J by 5 bases. The germline V gene encodes CDR1 MNHNS and CDR2 SASEGT. The CDR3 spells CASSDTGTGLYGYTF. The CDR3 nucleotides are TGTGCCAGCAGTGATACCGGGACAGGGCTTTATGGCTACACCTTC.

The CDR3 nucleotides read TGTGCCAGCAGTTTCCGACAAAACACTGAAGCTTTCTTT. Translated, it gives CASSFRQNTEAFF. The rearrangement links TRBV27 to TRBJ1-1; D uncertain. V lost 3 bases and J 2 bases, leaving 7 bases between the germline ends. The CDR3 length is 13 residues. Germline CDR1 is MNHEY and CDR2 is SMNVEV (reference sequence).